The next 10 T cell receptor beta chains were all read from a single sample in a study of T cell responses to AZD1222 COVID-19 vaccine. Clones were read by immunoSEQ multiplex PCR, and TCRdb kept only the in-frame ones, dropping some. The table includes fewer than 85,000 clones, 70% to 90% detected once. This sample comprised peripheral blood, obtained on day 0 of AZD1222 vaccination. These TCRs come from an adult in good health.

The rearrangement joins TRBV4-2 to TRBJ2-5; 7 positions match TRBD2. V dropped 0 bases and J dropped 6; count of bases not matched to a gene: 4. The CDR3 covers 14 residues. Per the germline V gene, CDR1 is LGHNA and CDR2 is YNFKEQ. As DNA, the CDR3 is TGTGCCAGCAGCCAAGATCGGGGGGTGAAGACCCAGTACTTC. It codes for CASSQDRGVKTQYF.

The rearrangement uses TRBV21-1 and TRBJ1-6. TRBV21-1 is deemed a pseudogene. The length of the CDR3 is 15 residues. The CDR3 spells CASSKAPGVGSPLHF. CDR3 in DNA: TGTGCCAGCAGCAAAGCCCCGGGTGTTGGTTCACCCCTCCACTTT.

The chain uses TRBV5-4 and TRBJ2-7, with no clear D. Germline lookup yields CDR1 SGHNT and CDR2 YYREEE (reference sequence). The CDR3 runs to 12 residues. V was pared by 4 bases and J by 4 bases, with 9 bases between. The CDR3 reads CASSPSFYEQYF. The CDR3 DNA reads TGTGCCAGCAGCCCGTCATTTTACGAGCAGTACTTC.

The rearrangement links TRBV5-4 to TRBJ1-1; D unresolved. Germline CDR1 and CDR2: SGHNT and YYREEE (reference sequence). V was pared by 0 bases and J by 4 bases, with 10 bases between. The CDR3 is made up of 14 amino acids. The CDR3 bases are TGTGCCAGCAGCTTGGGTCAGGCGAGCACTGAAGCTTTCTTT. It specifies CASSLGQASTEAFF.

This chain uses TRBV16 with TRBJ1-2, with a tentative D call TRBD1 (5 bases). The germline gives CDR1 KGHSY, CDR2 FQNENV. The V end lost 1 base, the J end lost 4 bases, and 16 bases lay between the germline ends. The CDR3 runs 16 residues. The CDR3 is CASSQYQQVELYGYTF. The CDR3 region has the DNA TGTGCCAGCAGCCAATACCAACAGGTTGAGCTCTATGGCTACACCTTC.

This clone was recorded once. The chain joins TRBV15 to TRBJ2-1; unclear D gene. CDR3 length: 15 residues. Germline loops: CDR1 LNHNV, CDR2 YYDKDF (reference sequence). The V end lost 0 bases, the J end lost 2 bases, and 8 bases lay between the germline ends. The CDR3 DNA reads TGTGCCACCAGCAGAGATCTGGCAACCTACAATGAGCAGTTCTTC. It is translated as CATSRDLATYNEQFF.

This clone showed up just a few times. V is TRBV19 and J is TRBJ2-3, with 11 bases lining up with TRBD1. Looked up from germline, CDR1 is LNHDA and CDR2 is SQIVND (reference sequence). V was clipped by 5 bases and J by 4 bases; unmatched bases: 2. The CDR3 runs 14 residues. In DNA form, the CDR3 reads TGTGCCAGTAGTGCGGGACAGGGGGCAGATACGCAGTATTTT. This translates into CASSAGQGADTQYF.

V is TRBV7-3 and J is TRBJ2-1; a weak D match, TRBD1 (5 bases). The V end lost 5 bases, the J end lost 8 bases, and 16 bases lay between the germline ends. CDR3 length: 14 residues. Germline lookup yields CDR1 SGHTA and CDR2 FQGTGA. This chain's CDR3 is CASSRTPAADEQFF. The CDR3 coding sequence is TGTGCCAGCAGCCGGACACCCGCTGCCGATGAGCAGTTCTTC.

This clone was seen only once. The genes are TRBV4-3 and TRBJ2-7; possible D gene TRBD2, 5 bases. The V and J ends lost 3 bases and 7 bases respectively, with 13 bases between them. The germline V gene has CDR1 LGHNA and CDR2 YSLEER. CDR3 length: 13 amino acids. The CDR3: CASSQEEMGEQYF. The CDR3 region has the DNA TGCGCCAGCAGCCAGGAGGAAATGGGTGAGCAGTACTTC.

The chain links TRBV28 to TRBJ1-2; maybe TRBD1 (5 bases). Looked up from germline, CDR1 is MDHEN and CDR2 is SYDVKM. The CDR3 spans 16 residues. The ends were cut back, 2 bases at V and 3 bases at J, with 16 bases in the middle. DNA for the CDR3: TGTGCCAGCAGTTTAGGGACGGGCTCGGGCGACTATGGCTACACCTTC. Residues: CASSLGTGSGDYGYTF.